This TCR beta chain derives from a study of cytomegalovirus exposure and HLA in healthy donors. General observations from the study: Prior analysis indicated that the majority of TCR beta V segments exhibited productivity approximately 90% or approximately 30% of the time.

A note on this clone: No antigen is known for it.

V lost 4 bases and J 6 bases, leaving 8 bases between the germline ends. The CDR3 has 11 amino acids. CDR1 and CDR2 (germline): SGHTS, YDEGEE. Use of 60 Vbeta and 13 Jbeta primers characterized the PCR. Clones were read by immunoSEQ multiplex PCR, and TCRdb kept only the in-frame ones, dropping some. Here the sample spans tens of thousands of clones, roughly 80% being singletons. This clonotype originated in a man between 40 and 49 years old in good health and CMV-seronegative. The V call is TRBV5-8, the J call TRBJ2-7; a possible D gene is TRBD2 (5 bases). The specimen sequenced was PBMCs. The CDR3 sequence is CASSERREQYF. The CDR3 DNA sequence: TGTGCCAGCAGCGAGCGGCGCGAGCAGTACTTC.